This is a list of T cell receptor beta chains from one sample in a study of blood T cells in healthy people across ages. TCRdb reprocessed the 5' RACE reads via MiXCR and lists one record per CDR3 protein. The table includes about 1,400,000 distinct CDR3 sequences, approximately 59% detected once. Input material: blood. Receptor source: a man between 18 and 29 years old in good health. The CDR3 runs from the conserved cysteine through the conserved F or W. The D gene is left open where the match is weak. Part of the rows lack a size; the others show once, few, many or a class for expanded clones.

d_call | j_call | clone_size | v_call | cdr3_aa | cdr3_nt
- | TRBJ2-3 | few | TRBV6-4 | CAGIRTRLDTDTQYF | TGTGCCGGTATTCGGACAAGACTCGACACAGATACGCAGTATTTT
TRBD2 | TRBJ2-5 | - | TRBV29-1 | CSVGGSGGSPYNEQYF | TGCAGCGTTGGTGGTAGCGGGGGGTCCCCCTACAATGAGCAGTACTTC
- | TRBJ1-1 | few | TRBV4-1 | CASSPENREEFTEAFF | TGCGCCAGCAGCCCGGAAAACAGGGAGGAGTTCACTGAAGCTTTCTTT
- | TRBJ2-3 | - | TRBV11-2 | CASSLGGWMQYF | TGTGCCAGCAGCTTAGGGGGGTGGATGCAGTATTTT
TRBD1 | TRBJ1-2 | many | TRBV7-2 | CASSLGGGQGLYGYTF | TGTGCCAGCAGCTTAGGGGGGGGACAGGGCCTCTATGGCTACACCTTC
- | TRBJ1-5 | - | TRBV20-1 | CSARDPVIQGNQPQHF | TGCAGTGCTAGAGATCCGGTCATCCAAGGCAATCAGCCCCAGCATTTT
- | TRBJ2-4 | - | TRBV29-1 | CSVVSNWENIQYF | TGCAGCGTTGTTAGCAACTGGGAAAACATTCAGTACTTC
TRBD2 | TRBJ2-7 | - | TRBV4-1 | CASNWLAGGPCEQYF | TGCGCCAGCAATTGGCTAGCGGGGGGACCCTGCGAGCAGTACTTC
- | TRBJ1-2 | - | TRBV28 | CATHRGSAYGYTF | TGTGCCACCCACCGCGGATCGGCATATGGCTACACCTTC
TRBD1 | TRBJ1-4 | few | TRBV12-3/TRBV12-4 | CASSPQGAGGKLFF | TGTGCCAGCAGTCCCCAGGGGGCAGGGGGAAAACTGTTTTTT
- | TRBJ2-7 | - | TRBV2 | CASSERGLSSYEQYF | TGTGCCAGCAGTGAACGAGGATTAAGCTCCTACGAGCAGTACTTC
- | TRBJ2-5 | - | TRBV13 | CASSLGLDNAAAVVQEAQYF | TGTGCCAGCAGCTTAGGCCTTGACAATGCGGCAGCCGTCGTCCAAGAGGCCCAGTACTTC
- | TRBJ1-2 | many | TRBV4-1 | CASSQDRGGYGYTF | TGCGCCAGCAGCCAAGATCGGGGTGGCTATGGCTACACCTTC
- | TRBJ2-7 | - | TRBV7-2 | CASSLVPGSYYEQYF | TGTGCCAGCAGCTTAGTTCCGGGTTCCTACTACGAGCAGTACTTC
- | TRBJ2-1 | - | TRBV20-1 | CSAIYLGDNEQFF | TGCAGTGCTATTTATTTGGGCGACAATGAGCAGTTCTTC
- | TRBJ2-7 | - | TRBV9 | CASSKRTVSEQYF | TGTGCCAGCAGCAAAAGGACAGTTTCCGAGCAGTACTTC
- | TRBJ2-2 | once | TRBV28 | CASGAAEDRTGRGGELFF | TGTGCCAGCGGGGCTGCAGAGGACAGAACGGGGAGAGGTGGGGAGCTGTTTTTT
TRBD1 | TRBJ2-1 | - | TRBV12-3/TRBV12-4 | CASSRTGVEFF | TGTGCCAGCAGTCGAACAGGGGTAGAGTTCTTC
TRBD1 | TRBJ2-1 | - | TRBV3-1 | CASSPDRGWHEQFF | TGTGCCAGCAGCCCCGACAGGGGTTGGCATGAGCAGTTCTTC
- | TRBJ2-1 | many | TRBV18 | CASSRGSEGWIDEQFF | TGTGCCAGCTCACGGGGTAGCGAAGGTTGGATCGATGAGCAGTTCTTC
- | TRBJ2-1 | - | TRBV6-5 | CASRPRGVNEQFF | TGTGCCAGCAGGCCTCGTGGGGTCAATGAGCAGTTCTTC
TRBD2 | TRBJ2-7 | - | TRBV5-1 | CASSQGTSGTNYEQYF | TGCGCCAGCAGCCAGGGGACTAGCGGGACGAACTACGAGCAGTACTTC
- | TRBJ2-3 | - | TRBV29-1 | CSVEGLGTNTDTQYF | TGCAGCGTTGAGGGGTTAGGGACCAACACAGATACGCAGTATTTT
- | TRBJ1-2 | - | TRBV29-1 | CSVNEKNYGYTF | TGCAGCGTAAATGAAAAAAACTATGGCTACACCTTC
- | TRBJ2-5 | - | TRBV4-3 | CASSQDRFGSGNDEQYF | TGCGCCAGCAGCCAAGATCGCTTCGGGAGTGGGAATGATGAGCAGTACTTC
TRBD2 | TRBJ2-1 | few | TRBV24-1 | CATSDSDSGRGDEQFF | TGTGCCACCAGTGATTCCGATAGCGGGAGAGGCGATGAGCAGTTCTTC
- | TRBJ1-6 | few | TRBV6-5 | CASSRLQRTRGSPLHF | TGTGCCAGCAGTCGTTTACAGCGAACTCGGGGTTCACCCCTCCACTTT
TRBD1 | TRBJ2-1 | few | TRBV29-1 | CSVYSGTGSSYNEQFF | TGCAGCGTGTACTCCGGGACAGGGAGTTCCTACAATGAGCAGTTCTTC
TRBD1 | TRBJ1-5 | - | TRBV6-5 | CASSNSGGAAQPQHF | TGTGCCAGCAGCAACTCAGGGGGCGCCGCTCAGCCCCAGCATTTT
- | TRBJ1-2 | - | TRBV7-9 | CASSFGGAFGGYTF | TGTGCCAGCAGCTTTGGGGGGGCCTTTGGAGGCTACACCTTC
- | TRBJ2-1 | - | TRBV3-1 | CASSQENSDNEQFF | TGTGCCAGCAGCCAAGAAAATAGTGACAATGAGCAGTTCTTC
- | TRBJ1-1 | - | TRBV5-1 | CASSRTHEAFF | TGCGCCAGCAGCCGCACCCATGAAGCTTTCTTT
TRBD1 | TRBJ2-3 | - | TRBV20-1 | CSAELTGGSTDTQYF | TGCAGTGCCGAACTTACAGGGGGTAGCACAGATACGCAGTATTTT
TRBD2 | TRBJ2-1 | few | TRBV29-1 | CSVESGRGTTNEQFF | TGCAGCGTTGAATCGGGGCGGGGGACCACCAATGAGCAGTTCTTC
- | TRBJ1-5 | - | TRBV30 | CAWTHNSNQPQHF | TGTGCCTGGACACACAATAGCAATCAGCCCCAGCATTTT
- | TRBJ1-6 | few | TRBV6-2/TRBV6-3 | CASSLQEHSPLHF | TGTGCCAGCAGTTTGCAGGAGCATTCACCCCTCCACTTT
- | TRBJ2-3 | many | TRBV6-4 | CASSVLAGKLDTQYF | TGTGCCAGCAGTGTTCTTGCGGGGAAGTTGGATACGCAGTATTTT